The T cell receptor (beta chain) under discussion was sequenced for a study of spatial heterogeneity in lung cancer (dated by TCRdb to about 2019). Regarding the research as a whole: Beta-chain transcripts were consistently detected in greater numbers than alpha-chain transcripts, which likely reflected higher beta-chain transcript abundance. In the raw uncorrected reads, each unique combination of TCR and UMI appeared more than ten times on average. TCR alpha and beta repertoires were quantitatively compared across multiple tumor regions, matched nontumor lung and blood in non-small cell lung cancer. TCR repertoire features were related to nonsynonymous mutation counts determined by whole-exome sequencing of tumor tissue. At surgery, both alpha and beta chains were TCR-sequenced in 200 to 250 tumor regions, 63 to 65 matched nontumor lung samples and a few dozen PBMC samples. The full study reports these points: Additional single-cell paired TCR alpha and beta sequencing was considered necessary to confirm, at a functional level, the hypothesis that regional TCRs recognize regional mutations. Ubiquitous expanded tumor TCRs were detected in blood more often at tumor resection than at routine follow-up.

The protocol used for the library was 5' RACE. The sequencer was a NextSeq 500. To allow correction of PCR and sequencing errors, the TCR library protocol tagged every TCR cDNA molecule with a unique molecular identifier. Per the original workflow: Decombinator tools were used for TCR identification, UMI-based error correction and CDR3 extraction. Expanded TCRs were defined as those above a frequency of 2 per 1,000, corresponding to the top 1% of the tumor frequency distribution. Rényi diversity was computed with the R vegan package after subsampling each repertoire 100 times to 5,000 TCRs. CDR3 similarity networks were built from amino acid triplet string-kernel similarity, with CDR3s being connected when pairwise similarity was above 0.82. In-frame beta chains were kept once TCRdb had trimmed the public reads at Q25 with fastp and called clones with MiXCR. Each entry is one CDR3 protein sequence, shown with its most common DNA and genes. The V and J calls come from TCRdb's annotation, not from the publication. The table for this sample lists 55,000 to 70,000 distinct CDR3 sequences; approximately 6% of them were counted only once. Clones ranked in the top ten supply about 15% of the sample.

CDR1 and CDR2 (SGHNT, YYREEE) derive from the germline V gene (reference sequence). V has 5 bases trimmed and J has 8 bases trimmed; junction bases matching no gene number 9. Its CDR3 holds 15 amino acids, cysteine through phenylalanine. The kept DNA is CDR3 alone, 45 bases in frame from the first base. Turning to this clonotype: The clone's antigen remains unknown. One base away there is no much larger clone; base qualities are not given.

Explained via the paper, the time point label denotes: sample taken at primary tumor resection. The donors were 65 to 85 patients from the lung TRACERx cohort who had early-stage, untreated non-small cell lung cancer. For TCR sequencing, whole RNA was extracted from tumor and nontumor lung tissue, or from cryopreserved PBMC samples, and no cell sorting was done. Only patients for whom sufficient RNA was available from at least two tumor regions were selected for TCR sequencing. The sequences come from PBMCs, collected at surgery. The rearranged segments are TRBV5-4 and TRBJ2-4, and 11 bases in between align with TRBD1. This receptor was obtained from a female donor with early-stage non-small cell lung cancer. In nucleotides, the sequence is TGTGCCAGCAGTTTCCGGGACAGGGGGAGAGACATTCAGTACTTC. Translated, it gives CASSFRDRGRDIQYF.